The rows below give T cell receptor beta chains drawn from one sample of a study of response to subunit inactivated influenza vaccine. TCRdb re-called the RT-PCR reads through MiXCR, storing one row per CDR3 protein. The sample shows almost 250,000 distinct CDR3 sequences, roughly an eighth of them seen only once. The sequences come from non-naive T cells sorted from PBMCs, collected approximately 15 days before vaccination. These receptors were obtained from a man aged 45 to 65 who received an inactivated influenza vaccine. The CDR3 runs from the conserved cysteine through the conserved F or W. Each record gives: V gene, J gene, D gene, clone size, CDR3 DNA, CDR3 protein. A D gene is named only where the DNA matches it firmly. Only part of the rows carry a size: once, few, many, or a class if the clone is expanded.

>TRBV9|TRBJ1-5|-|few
TGTGCCAGCAGCGAGGGGGGCGGGGTTAGGCAGCCCCAGCATTTT
CASSEGGGVRQPQHF
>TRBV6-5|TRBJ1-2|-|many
TGTGCCAGCAAGCGGACCCAGGGAGCTGGCTACACCTTC
CASKRTQGAGYTF
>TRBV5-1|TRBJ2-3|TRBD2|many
TGCGCCAGCAGCTTTAGCGGGAATCGGGCAGATACGCAGTATTTT
CASSFSGNRADTQYF
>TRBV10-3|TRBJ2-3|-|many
TGTGCCATGTCCAAAACGGGAGGCACAGATACGCAGTATTTT
CAMSKTGGTDTQYF
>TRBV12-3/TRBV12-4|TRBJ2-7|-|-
TGTGCCAGCAGTTTAGAACGGTACTACGAGCAGTACTTC
CASSLERYYEQYF
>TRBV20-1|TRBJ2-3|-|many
TGCAGTGCTACCCGGGACGGTCCCACAGATACGCAGTATTTT
CSATRDGPTDTQYF
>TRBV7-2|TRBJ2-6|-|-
TGTGCCAGCAGCTATTATGTCAGGGGCTCTGGGGCCAACGTCCTGACTTTC
CASSYYVRGSGANVLTF
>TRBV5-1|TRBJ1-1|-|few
TGCGCCAGCAGCCCAAACGGGGCAGTAGGGACTGAAGCTTTCTTT
CASSPNGAVGTEAFF
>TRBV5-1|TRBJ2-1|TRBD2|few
TGCGCCAGCCGAGGGACTAGCGGGAGGGCCCAGACCAATGAGCAGTTCTTC
CASRGTSGRAQTNEQFF
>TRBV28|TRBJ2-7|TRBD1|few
TGTGCCAGCAGTCGACAGGGGCGCGTTGGAATCGGGCAGTACTTC
CASSRQGRVGIGQYF
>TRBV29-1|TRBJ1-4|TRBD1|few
TGCAGCGTTGCTGGGACAGCTGAAAAACTGTTTTTT
CSVAGTAEKLFF
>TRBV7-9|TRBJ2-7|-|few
TGTGCCAGCAGCTTCGAAGAGGAGACCTACGAGCAGTACTTC
CASSFEEETYEQYF
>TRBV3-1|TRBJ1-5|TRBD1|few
TGTGCCAGCAGCTCCGGGACAGGGTACAATCAGCCCCAGCATTTT
CASSSGTGYNQPQHF
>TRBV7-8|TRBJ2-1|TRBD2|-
TGTGCCAGCAGCTTAGAAGGACTAGCGGCCTCCTACAATGAGCAGTTCTTC
CASSLEGLAASYNEQFF
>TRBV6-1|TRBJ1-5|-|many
TGTGCCAGCAGCCGGCAAACAGGGAGCAATCAGCCCCAGCATTTT
CASSRQTGSNQPQHF
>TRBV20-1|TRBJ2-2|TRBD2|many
TGCAGTGCTAGAGAGAGTAGCGGGAGGTTCGCCGGGGAGCTGTTTTTT
CSARESSGRFAGELFF
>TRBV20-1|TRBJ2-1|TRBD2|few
TGCAGTGCATCCAGCGGGAGGCGTTACAATGAGCAGTTCTTC
CSASSGRRYNEQFF
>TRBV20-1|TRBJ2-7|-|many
TGCAGTGCTAGAGTCCCCCCGGGGCTCTACGAGCAGTACTTC
CSARVPPGLYEQYF
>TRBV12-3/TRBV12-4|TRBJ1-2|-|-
TGTGCCAGCAGTTTAATAGGACATAACTATGGCTACACCTTC
CASSLIGHNYGYTF
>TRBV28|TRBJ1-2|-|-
TGTGCCAGCAGTTTTCCCCTCGGAAATGGCTACACCTTC
CASSFPLGNGYTF
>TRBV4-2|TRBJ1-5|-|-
TGTGCCAGCAGCCAAGACCCCGACAGGAACAATCAGCCCCAGCATTTT
CASSQDPDRNNQPQHF
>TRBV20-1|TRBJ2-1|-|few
TGCAGTGCTAGAGCTCTCGGGGGAGCTTACAATGAGCAGTTCTTC
CSARALGGAYNEQFF
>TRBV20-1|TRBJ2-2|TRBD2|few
TGCAGTGCTAGAGGGACTAGCAGAAACACCGGGGAGCTGTTTTTT
CSARGTSRNTGELFF
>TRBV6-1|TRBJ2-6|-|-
TGTGCCAGCAGCCCACAGGGACTTGGGGCCAACGTCCTGACTTTC
CASSPQGLGANVLTF
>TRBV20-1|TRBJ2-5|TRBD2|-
TGCAGTGCTAACCACCCGGGGGCGGGAGGAGAGACCCAGTACTTC
CSANHPGAGGETQYF
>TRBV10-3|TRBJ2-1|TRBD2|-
TGTGCCATCAGGGGGGGACTAGCGGCCCCCGGGAGCTCCTACAATGAGCAGTTCTTC
CAIRGGLAAPGSSYNEQFF
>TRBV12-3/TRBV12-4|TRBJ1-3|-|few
TGTGCCAGCAGTTTAAGTAAGGGCACCATATATTTT
CASSLSKGTIYF
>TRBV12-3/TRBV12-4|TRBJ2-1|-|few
TGTGCCAGCAGTTTAAGTCTCCGGTACAATGAGCAGTTCTTC
CASSLSLRYNEQFF
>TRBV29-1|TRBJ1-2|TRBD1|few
TGCAGCGTCACCGGGACAGGGAAGGATGGCTACACCTTC
CSVTGTGKDGYTF
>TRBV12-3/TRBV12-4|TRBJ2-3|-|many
TGTGCCAGCACCCTAGGAACAAGCACGCAGTATTTT
CASTLGTSTQYF
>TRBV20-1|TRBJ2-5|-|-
TGCAGTGCGCCTAACCCGGAGACCCAGTACTTC
CSAPNPETQYF
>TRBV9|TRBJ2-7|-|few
TGTGCCAGCAGCGTAGATGGGGGGTCCTACGAGCAGTACTTC
CASSVDGGSYEQYF
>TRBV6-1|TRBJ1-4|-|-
TGTGCCAGCAGCAAGGGTCTCTTGGGTAGTGAAAAACTGTTTTTT
CASSKGLLGSEKLFF
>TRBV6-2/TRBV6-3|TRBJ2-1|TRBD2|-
TGTGCCAGCAGCCTAGCGGCCCCCTACAATGAGCAGTTCTTC
CASSLAAPYNEQFF
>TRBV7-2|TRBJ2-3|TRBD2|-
TGTGCCAGCAGGGCGACTAGCGGGCTGGGAGATACGCAGTATTTT
CASRATSGLGDTQYF
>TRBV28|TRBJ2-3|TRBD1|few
TGTGCCAGCAGCCAAGGGACAGACACAGATACGCAGTATTTT
CASSQGTDTDTQYF
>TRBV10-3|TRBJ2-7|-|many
TGTGCCATCAGTGAGTCGAGGACCTACGAGCAGTACTTC
CAISESRTYEQYF
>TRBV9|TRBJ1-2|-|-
TGTGCCAGCAGCGTAGAAGGGGATGGCTACACCTTC
CASSVEGDGYTF
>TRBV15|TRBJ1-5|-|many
TGTGCCACCAGCAGAGGGAAGGGTAGCAATCAGCCCCAGCATTTT
CATSRGKGSNQPQHF
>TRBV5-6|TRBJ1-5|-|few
TGTGCCAGCAGCTTCTGGACAGTGGTTGGTCAGCCCCAGCATTTT
CASSFWTVVGQPQHF
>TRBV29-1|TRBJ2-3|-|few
TGCAGCGTCGCCACTTATAGCGTGTATACGCAGTATTTT
CSVATYSVYTQYF
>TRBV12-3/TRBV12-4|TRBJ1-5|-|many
TGTGCCAGCAGTTCCCTCGCTCGGGGCAACAATCAGCCCCAGCATTTT
CASSSLARGNNQPQHF
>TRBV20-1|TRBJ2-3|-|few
TGCAGTGCTAGGGGTTCTGGGGCAGATACGCAGTATTTT
CSARGSGADTQYF
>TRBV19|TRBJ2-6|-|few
TGTGCCAGTAGTATCTCCGGACTGAACTCTGGGGCCAACGTCCTGACTTTC
CASSISGLNSGANVLTF
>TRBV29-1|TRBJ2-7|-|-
TGCAGCGCTACCACCGGCACCTACGAGCAGTACTTC
CSATTGTYEQYF